Given below is one T cell receptor beta chain in context. Its antigen is unidentified. The data were obtained in a study of cytomegalovirus exposure and HLA in healthy donors. Whole-study results and caveats: Immune exposure information comprised only CMV serostatus.

The PCR employed 60 Vbeta primers together with 13 Jbeta primers. Sequencing was performed with immunoSEQ multiplex PCR; in TCRdb, only in-frame clones are kept and a portion is missing. The sample contains fewer than 250,000 clones, 79% of which appear only once. The sample taken for sequencing was PBMCs. This TCR came from a woman aged 18-30 years in good health and CMV-seronegative.

The CDR3 loop is CASSPPGQGSTEAFF. CDR3 in DNA: TGTGCCAGCTCACCACCGGGACAGGGGTCTACCGAAGCTTTCTTT. The V call is TRBV18, the J call TRBJ1-1; 10 nucleotides align to TRBD1. Germline V gives CDR1 KGHSH, CDR2 LQKENI. This CDR3 is built from 15 residues. V gave up 0 bases and J gave up 8 bases; unmatched junction bases: 6.